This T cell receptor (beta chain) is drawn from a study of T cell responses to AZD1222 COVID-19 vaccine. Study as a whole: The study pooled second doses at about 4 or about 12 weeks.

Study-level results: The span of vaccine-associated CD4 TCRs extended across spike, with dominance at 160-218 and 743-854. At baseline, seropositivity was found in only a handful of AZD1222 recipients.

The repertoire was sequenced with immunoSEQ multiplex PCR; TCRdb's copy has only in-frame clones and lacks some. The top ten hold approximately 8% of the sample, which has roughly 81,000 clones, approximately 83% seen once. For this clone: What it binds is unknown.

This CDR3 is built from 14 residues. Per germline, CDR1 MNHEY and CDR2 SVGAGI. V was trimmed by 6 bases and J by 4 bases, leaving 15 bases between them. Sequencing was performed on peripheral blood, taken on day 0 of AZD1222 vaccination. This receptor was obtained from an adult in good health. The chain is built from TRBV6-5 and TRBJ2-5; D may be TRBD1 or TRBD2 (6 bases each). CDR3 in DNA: TGTGCCAGCAGAGAGATCAGGGGAGGAGAGACCCAGTACTTC. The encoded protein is CASREIRGGETQYF.